This TCR beta chain was obtained from a study of shared T cell receptors in the human thymus. V lost 7 bases and J lost 2, with 7 bases in between. The germline V gene encodes CDR1 DFQATT and CDR2 SNEGSKA (reference sequence). CDR3 size: 11 residues. Sequencing was performed with immunoSEQ multiplex PCR; in TCRdb, only in-frame clones are kept and a portion is missing. The profile shows hundreds of thousands of clones, about 84% of them singletons. This same sample was also taken into another study, of human thymus T cells. That report notes: Healthy Finnish infants undergoing corrective surgery for congenital heart defects were the donors. V and J gene usage appeared biased in thymic and blood repertoires. Unrelated individuals were reported by related research to share highly overlapping thymic repertoires.

Sequenced: thymocytes. The V and J genes are TRBV20-1 and TRBJ2-3, with D possibly matching TRBD1 (5 bases). The receptor was derived from a boy under three years old with a congenital heart defect. The CDR3, as DNA: TGCAGTGTGGGGCACACAGATACGCAGTATTTT. Its protein product is CSVGHTDTQYF.